This paragraph reports one TCR beta chain. The record originates from a study of blood T cell repertoires in COVID-19. V shed 0 bases and J shed 1 base, with 9 bases lying between them. The germline V gene encodes CDR1 KGHSH and CDR2 LQKENI. The CDR3 runs 15 residues. The method was immunoSEQ multiplex PCR; TCRdb's version includes in-frame clones alone and lacks a portion of them. There are 100,000 or so clones in the sample; about 80% occur only once, and roughly a fifth lies in the top ten. The chain uses TRBV18 and TRBJ1-1; TRBD1 is a possible D gene (6 bases). The sample consisted of peripheral blood. This receptor was identified in a woman aged 65 to 85 with acute or convalescent COVID-19. The CDR3 loop reads CASSPPRGPNTEAFF. CDR3 coding DNA: TGTGCCAGCTCACCACCCAGGGGCCCGAACACTGAAGCTTTCTTT.